Presented here are 27 T cell receptor beta chains from one specimen sequenced in a study of blood T cell repertoires in COVID-19. Assay used: immunoSEQ multiplex PCR; TCRdb lists only in-frame clones, some missing. The sample records roughly 150,000 clones, 70% to 85% being singletons. What was sequenced was PBMCs or T cells enriched from blood (not recorded which). These TCRs come from a woman aged 18-29 years who had been exposed to COVID-19.

The chain is built from TRBV9 and TRBJ2-3; 7 bases fit TRBD2. Germline assignment: CDR1 SGDLS and CDR2 YYNGEE. The CDR3 is 13 amino acids. With V trimmed by 7 bases and J by 4 bases, 6 bases remained unmatched. The CDR3 bases are TGTGCCAGCGGGAGGGAACTGCCAGATACGCAGTATTTT. Translated: CASGRELPDTQYF.

The gene calls are TRBV19 and TRBJ1-2; 7 bases fit TRBD1. The V segment lost 7 bases and the J segment 2 bases; nucleotides outside the gene matches: 4. The CDR3 loop spans 13 amino acids. Germline CDR1 is LNHDA and CDR2 is SQIVND (reference sequence). Written as DNA, the CDR3 is TGTGCCAGTAACTCGGACAGGAACTATGGCTACACCTTC. This gives the protein CASNSDRNYGYTF.

This clone was observed once. The chain couples TRBV6-5 to TRBJ1-1; D might be TRBD1 (6 bases). Germline-derived CDR1 and CDR2 are MNHEY and SVGAGI. V shed 7 bases and J shed 8 bases, with 17 bases lying between them. The CDR3 totals 13 residues. The CDR3 reads CASTSQGGLEAFF. Here the CDR3 DNA reads TGTGCCAGCACTTCCCAAGGGGGTTTAGAAGCTTTCTTT.

The V gene is TRBV27, the J gene TRBJ2-7, with D perhaps matching TRBD1 (6 bases). CDR1 is MNHEY, CDR2 SMNVEV, per germline (reference sequence). With 5 bases removed from V and 2 bases from J, the gap between germline ends came to 16 bases. This CDR3 comprises 15 residues. CDR3 sequence reads: CASSVETGETYEQYF. Written as DNA, the CDR3 is TGTGCCAGCAGTGTAGAGACAGGAGAGACCTACGAGCAGTACTTC.

The gene calls are TRBV18 and TRBJ2-1, with 7 bases fitting TRBD1. The V and J ends lost 4 bases and 3 bases, in that order; junction bases with no gene match: 9. The germline CDR1 and CDR2 sequences are KGHSH and LQKENI. The CDR3 extends over 16 amino acids. CDR3 sequence: CASSRAQQGDYNEQFF. The CDR3 nucleotides read TGTGCCAGCTCACGGGCCCAGCAGGGGGACTACAATGAGCAGTTCTTC. Variable domain in full (rest from reference TRBV18 and TRBJ2-1): NAGVMQNPRHLVRRRGQEARLRCSPMKGHSHVYWYRQLPEEGLKFMVYLQKENIIDESGMPKERFSAEFPKEGPSILRIQQVVRGDSAAYFCASSRAQQGDYNEQFFGPGTRLTVL.

The chain joins TRBV29-1 to TRBJ1-1; no firm D call. Germline V gene data show CDR1 as SQVTM and CDR2 as ANQGSEA. CDR3 size: 14 residues. Trimming shortened V by 2 bases and J by 0 bases, and 10 bases separated the two germline ends. CDR3 bases: TGCAGCGTTGAAAGTGGCCTCTTGAACACTGAAGCTTTCTTT. It is translated as CSVESGLLNTEAFF.

This chain connects TRBV10-2 to TRBJ1-5; tentative D call: TRBD1 (5 bases). The germline V gene has CDR1 WSHSY and CDR2 SAAADI. The ends were cut back, 6 bases at V and 6 bases at J, with 15 bases in the middle. This CDR3 spans 14 amino acids. CDR3 bases: TGCGCCAGCAGGAGCCTAGGGAGGGGTCAGCCCCAGCATTTT. This translates into CASRSLGRGQPQHF.

The J gene is TRBJ1-6, the V gene TRBV27; 7 bases are a match to TRBD1. The CDR3 length is 14 residues. The J segment lost 7 bases and the V segment lost 6 bases, leaving 6 bases of the junction unmatched. Germline assignment: CDR1 MNHEY and CDR2 SMNVEV (reference sequence). The DNA of the CDR3 is TGTGCCAGCAGCTGGGACAGACTGAATTCACCCCTCCACTTT. It is translated as CASSWDRLNSPLHF.

The chain uses TRBV12-3 or TRBV12-4 and TRBJ2-5, with D tentatively TRBD1 (7 bases). Trimming cost V 9 bases and J 3 bases, with 14 bases left between them. The CDR3 sequence is 13 residues long. The CDR3 nucleotides are TGTGCCAGTGGCAGGGGGGCGAAAGAGACCCAGTACTTC. Its protein is CASGRGAKETQYF.

The count of this clone is one. The chain carries TRBV5-5 and TRBJ2-4; D is possibly TRBD1 (5 bases). CDR3 length: 13 residues. Looked up from germline, CDR1 is SGHKS and CDR2 is YYEKEE (reference sequence). V was trimmed by 1 base and J by 4 bases, leaving 6 bases between them. CDR3 sequence (DNA): TGTGCCAGCAGCTTGCCAGGGAAAAACATTCAGTACTTC. As protein: CASSLPGKNIQYF.

The rearrangement links TRBV11-2 to TRBJ2-1; the D is unclear. V was trimmed by 4 bases and J by 1 base, leaving 11 bases between them. CDR1 is SGHAT, CDR2 FQNNGV, per germline. The CDR3 totals 15 residues. The CDR3: CASSSARKSYNEQFF. The CDR3 nucleotides read TGTGCCAGCAGCTCCGCCAGGAAGTCCTACAATGAGCAGTTCTTC.

This chain joins TRBV30 and TRBJ1-3, with no clear D. This CDR3 comprises 15 residues. Trimming left V 2 bases short and J 2 bases short, with 13 bases between. The germline V gene has CDR1 GTSNPN and CDR2 SVGIG (reference sequence). This chain's CDR3 is CAWSPYQRAGNTIYF. The CDR3 DNA follows: TGTGCCTGGAGTCCTTATCAGAGGGCTGGAAACACCATATATTTT.

The chain links TRBV7-2 to TRBJ2-5; 7 bases are a match to TRBD2. CDR1 is SGHTA, CDR2 FQGNSA, per germline. The V and J ends lost 1 base and 4 bases, in that order; junction bases with no gene match: 3. This CDR3 region has 14 residues. The CDR3 DNA reads TGTGCCAGCAGCTTAGTCGGCGGGAGAGAGACCCAGTACTTC. Translating it yields CASSLVGGRETQYF.

The J gene is TRBJ2-6, the V gene TRBV27; no clear D gene. CDR3 length equals 16 residues. V lost 4 bases and J lost 0, with 10 bases in between. Germline V gene sequence: CDR1 MNHEY, CDR2 SMNVEV (reference sequence). In DNA form, the CDR3 reads TGTGCCAGCAGTTCCACCTTACTCTCTGGGGCCAACGTCCTGACTTTC. It translates to CASSSTLLSGANVLTF.

The chain joins TRBV6-2 or TRBV6-3 to TRBJ1-1; 10 bases line up with TRBD1. Germline CDR1 and CDR2: MNHEY and SVGEGT. CDR3 size: 16 residues. Losses at the gene ends were 4 bases for V and 4 bases for J; bases not matched to a gene: 9. CDR3 in DNA: TGTGCCAGCAGTTCAAACCCGGGACAGGGGAGCACTGAAGCTTTCTTT. Amino acids: CASSSNPGQGSTEAFF.

The rearrangement links TRBV7-6 to TRBJ2-1, with 11 bases matching TRBD2. The germline CDR1 and CDR2 sequences are SGHVS and FNYEAQ. V lost 2 bases, J lost 4 bases, and 7 bases stayed unmatched. The CDR3 loop spans 17 amino acids. The chain's CDR3 is CASSLKSGTSGYNEQFF. In DNA form, the CDR3 reads TGTGCCAGCAGCTTAAAATCCGGGACTAGCGGTTACAATGAGCAGTTCTTC.

V is TRBV9 and J is TRBJ2-1; D not resolved. Per germline, CDR1 SGDLS and CDR2 YYNGEE. The CDR3 runs to 15 residues. V was cut by 0 bases and J by 0 bases, with 7 bases left in between. The CDR3: CASSVGSSSYNEQFF. The CDR3 DNA follows: TGTGCCAGCAGCGTAGGGTCTAGCTCCTACAATGAGCAGTTCTTC.

The chain carries TRBV24-1 and TRBJ1-2; a possible D gene is TRBD1 (6 bases). The CDR3 spans 15 residues. Germline CDR1 KGHDR, CDR2 SFDVKD. V gave up 4 bases and J gave up 4 bases, with 15 bases separating them. This CDR3 is CATSDSTGHLYGYTF. The CDR3 nucleotides read TGTGCCACCAGTGACTCGACAGGACACCTCTATGGCTACACCTTC.

The CDR3 loop reads CASRSINSGSSKNIQYF. The CDR3 nucleotides read TGTGCCAGCAGATCCATTAATAGCGGGTCTTCCAAAAACATTCAGTACTTC. J is TRBJ2-4 and V is TRBV14; 7 positions agree with TRBD2. The CDR3 is 17 residues long. Germline lookup yields CDR1 SGHDN and CDR2 FVKESK. Losses at the gene ends were 6 bases for V and 2 bases for J; bases not matched to a gene: 13.

This clone showed up just a few times. The sample has other DNA sequences that encode this CDR3 too. This rearrangement joins TRBV27 to TRBJ2-3; TRBD2 matches at 10 bases. The J segment lost 0 bases and the V segment lost 5 bases, leaving 2 bases of the junction unmatched. Germline V gene data show CDR1 as MNHEY and CDR2 as SMNVEV (reference sequence). The CDR3 is 15 amino acids. CDR3 loop: CASSLTSGSTDTQYF. Here the CDR3 DNA reads TGTGCCAGCAGTCTGACTAGCGGGAGCACAGATACGCAGTATTTT.

This clone has just a few counts. The chain couples TRBV19 to TRBJ2-6; D is possibly TRBD2 (6 bases). This CDR3 is built from 19 residues. Per the germline V gene, CDR1 is LNHDA and CDR2 is SQIVND (reference sequence). Trimming pared 5 bases from V and 1 base from J, leaving 21 bases between. CDR3 nucleotides: TGTGCCAGTAGTCCCCGGGTAGGGAAGGAGGGGTCTGGGGCCAACGTCCTGACTTTC. This gives the protein CASSPRVGKEGSGANVLTF.

This sequence joins TRBV7-2 and TRBJ2-7, with 14 nucleotides matching TRBD2. In germline, CDR1 is SGHTA, CDR2 FQGNSA. With 1 base clipped from V and 7 bases from J, the junction kept 3 bases outside the gene matches. The CDR3 has 15 amino acids. CDR3 residues: CASSLGLAGGGEQYF. CDR3 in DNA: TGTGCCAGCAGCTTAGGACTAGCGGGAGGGGGGGAGCAGTACTTC.

This clone was counted a single time. This sequence joins TRBV29-1 and TRBJ1-2, with TRBD1 matching 7 bases. The CDR3 loop spans 12 amino acids. The V gene's germline CDR1 is SQVTM and CDR2 ANQGSEA. The junction had 8 bases not matched to a gene; V was cut back by 4 bases and J by 9 bases. Here the CDR3 reads CSVALTGKSYTF. The CDR3 DNA follows: TGCAGCGTTGCCCTGACAGGGAAGAGCTACACCTTC.

The V call is TRBV10-3, the J call TRBJ1-1; a weak D match, TRBD1 (6 bases). CDR1 and CDR2 from the germline V gene are ENHRY and SYGVKD. V lost 4 bases to trimming and J lost 4 bases, with 16 bases between them. CDR3 length: 15 residues. The chain's CDR3 is CAISGSPGAATEAFF. CDR3 coding DNA: TGTGCCATCAGTGGATCGCCAGGGGCGGCCACTGAAGCTTTCTTT.

The CDR3 coding sequence is TGTGCCAGCAGCCTACAGGGGATCAATCAGCCCCAGCATTTT. Protein product: CASSLQGINQPQHF. J is TRBJ1-5 and V is TRBV7-8; TRBD1 matches 7 bases. This CDR3 contains 14 residues. J lost 3 bases, V lost 5 bases, and 4 bases had no gene match. The germline CDR1 and CDR2 sequences are SGHVS and FQNEAQ. Using reference TRBV7-8 and TRBJ1-5 for the parts outside the CDR3, the full variable domain is GAGVSQSPRYKVAKRGQDVALRCDPISGHVSLFWYQQALGQGPEFLTYFQNEAQLDKSGLPSDRFFAERPEGSVSTLKIQRTQQEDSAVYLCASSLQGINQPQHFGDGTRLSIL.

The chain employs TRBV7-9 and TRBJ1-1, with D perhaps matching TRBD1 (6 bases). The germline CDR1 and CDR2 sequences are SEHNR and FQNEAQ (reference sequence). The ends were cut back, 4 bases at V and 1 base at J, with 13 bases in the middle. CDR3 length: 15 residues. The CDR3 DNA reads as TGTGCCAGCAGCTCAGCCGGGACACAGAACACTGAAGCTTTCTTT. It is translated as CASSSAGTQNTEAFF.

This sequence joins TRBV7-2 and TRBJ2-7; TRBD1 matches 7 bases. CDR1 is SGHTA, CDR2 FQGNSA, per germline. The CDR3 consists of 17 residues. V shed 7 bases, J shed 2 bases, and the junction held 17 bases outside the gene matches. The CDR3 reads CASTLSIARGQTYEQYF. The CDR3 bases are TGTGCCAGCACCCTGAGCATAGCGAGGGGGCAGACCTACGAGCAGTACTTC.